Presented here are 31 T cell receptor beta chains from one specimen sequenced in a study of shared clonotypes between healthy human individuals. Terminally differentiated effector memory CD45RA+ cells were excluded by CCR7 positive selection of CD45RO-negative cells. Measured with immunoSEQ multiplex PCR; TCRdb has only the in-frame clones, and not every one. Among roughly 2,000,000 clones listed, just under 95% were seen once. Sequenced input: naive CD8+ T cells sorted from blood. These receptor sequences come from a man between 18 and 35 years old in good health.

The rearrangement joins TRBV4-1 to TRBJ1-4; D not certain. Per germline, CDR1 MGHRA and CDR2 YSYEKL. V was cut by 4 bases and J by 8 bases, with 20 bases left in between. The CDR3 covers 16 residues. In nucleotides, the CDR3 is TGCGCCAGCAGCCTCCTCTACCGGGCACCTGAAGAAAAACTGTTTTTT. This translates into CASSLLYRAPEEKLFF.

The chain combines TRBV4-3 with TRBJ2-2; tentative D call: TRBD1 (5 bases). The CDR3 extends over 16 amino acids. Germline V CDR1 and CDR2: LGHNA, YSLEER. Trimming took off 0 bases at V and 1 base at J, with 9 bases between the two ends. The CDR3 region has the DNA TGCGCCAGCAGCCAAGATCCGACAGAGAACACCGGGGAGCTGTTTTTT. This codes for CASSQDPTENTGELFF.

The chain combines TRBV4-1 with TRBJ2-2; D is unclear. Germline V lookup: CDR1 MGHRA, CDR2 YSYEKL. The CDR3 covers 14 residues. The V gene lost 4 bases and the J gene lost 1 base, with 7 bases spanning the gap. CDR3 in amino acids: CASSLHMNTGELFF. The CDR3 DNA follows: TGCGCCAGCAGCCTACATATGAACACCGGGGAGCTGTTTTTT.

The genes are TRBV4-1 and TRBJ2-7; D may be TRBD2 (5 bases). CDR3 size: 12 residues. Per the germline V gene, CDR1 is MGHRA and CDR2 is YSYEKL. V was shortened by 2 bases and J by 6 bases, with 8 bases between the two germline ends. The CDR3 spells CASSQSGVEQYF. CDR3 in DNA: TGCGCCAGCAGCCAAAGCGGTGTCGAGCAGTACTTC.

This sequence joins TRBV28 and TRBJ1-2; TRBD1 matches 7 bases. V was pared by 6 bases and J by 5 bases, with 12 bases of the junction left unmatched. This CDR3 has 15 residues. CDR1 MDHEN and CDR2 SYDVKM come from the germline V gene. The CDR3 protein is CASSQLTGTGYGYTF. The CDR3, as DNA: TGTGCCAGCAGCCAACTGACAGGGACGGGGTATGGCTACACCTTC.

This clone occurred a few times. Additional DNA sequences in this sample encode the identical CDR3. CDR3 region: CASSITSGYEQYF. The CDR3 DNA sequence: TGTGCCAGTAGTATAACTAGCGGCTACGAGCAGTACTTC. This chain links TRBV19 with TRBJ2-7; the match to TRBD2 covers 8 bases. After removal of 2 bases from V and 3 bases from J, the junction contained 0 bases not matched to a gene. The germline gives CDR1 LNHDA, CDR2 SQIVND (reference sequence). The CDR3 runs to 13 residues.

The CDR3 loop is CASSAGRGQGAYEQYF. The CDR3 DNA is TGTGCCAGCAGCGCCGGAAGGGGACAGGGGGCCTACGAGCAGTACTTC. The V and J genes are TRBV9 and TRBJ2-7; TRBD1 aligns across 11 bases. This CDR3 is 16 amino acids long. CDR1 SGDLS and CDR2 YYNGEE come from the germline V gene. V gave up 3 bases and J gave up 2 bases; unmatched junction bases: 7.

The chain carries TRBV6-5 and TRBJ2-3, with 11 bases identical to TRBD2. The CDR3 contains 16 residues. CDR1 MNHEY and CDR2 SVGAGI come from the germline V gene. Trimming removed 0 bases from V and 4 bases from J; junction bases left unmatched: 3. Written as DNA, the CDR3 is TGTGCCAGCAGTTACTCTAGCGGGGGGGGTGCAGATACGCAGTATTTT. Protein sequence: CASSYSSGGGADTQYF.

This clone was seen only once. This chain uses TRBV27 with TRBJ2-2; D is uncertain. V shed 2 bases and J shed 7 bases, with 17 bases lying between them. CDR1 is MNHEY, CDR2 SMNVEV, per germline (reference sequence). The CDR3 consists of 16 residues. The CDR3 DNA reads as TGTGCCAGCAGTTTAGATAGACCAGACTGGCGCGGGGAGCTGTTTTTT. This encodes CASSLDRPDWRGELFF.

The CDR3 nucleotides are TGTGCCAGCAGCCCAGGTGAAGGGGGTGAGCAGTACTTC. This codes for CASSPGEGGEQYF. The chain has TRBV6-5 and TRBJ2-7, with D perhaps matching TRBD1 (6 bases). Germline V gene sequence: CDR1 MNHEY, CDR2 SVGAGI. V lost 6 bases and J 7 bases, leaving 16 bases between the germline ends. The CDR3 extends over 13 amino acids.

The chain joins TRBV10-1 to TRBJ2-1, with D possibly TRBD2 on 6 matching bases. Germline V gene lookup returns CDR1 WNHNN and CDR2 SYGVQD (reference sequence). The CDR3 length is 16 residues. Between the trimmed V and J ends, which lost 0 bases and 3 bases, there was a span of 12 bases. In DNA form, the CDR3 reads TGCGCCAGCAGTGAGTCGGAGGGGATTCGCTACAATGAGCAGTTCTTC. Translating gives CASSESEGIRYNEQFF.

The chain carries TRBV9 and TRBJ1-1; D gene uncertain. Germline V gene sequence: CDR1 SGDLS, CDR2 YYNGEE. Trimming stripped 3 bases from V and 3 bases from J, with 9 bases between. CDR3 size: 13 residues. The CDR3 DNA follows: TGTGCCAGCAGCGGCGTGGTTGACACTGAAGCTTTCTTT. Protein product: CASSGVVDTEAFF.

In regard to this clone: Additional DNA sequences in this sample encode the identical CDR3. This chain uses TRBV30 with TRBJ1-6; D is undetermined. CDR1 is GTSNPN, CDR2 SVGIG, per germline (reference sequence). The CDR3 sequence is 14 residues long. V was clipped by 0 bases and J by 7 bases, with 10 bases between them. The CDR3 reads CAWSVGEGNSPLHF. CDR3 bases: TGTGCCTGGAGTGTTGGGGAGGGAAATTCACCCCTCCACTTT. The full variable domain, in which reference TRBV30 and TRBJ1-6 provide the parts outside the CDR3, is SQTIHQWPATLVQPVGSPLSLECTVEGTSNPNLYWYRQAAGRGLQLLFYSVGIGQISSEVPQNLSASRPQDRQFILSSKKLLLSDSGFYLCAWSVGEGNSPLHFGNGTRLTVT.

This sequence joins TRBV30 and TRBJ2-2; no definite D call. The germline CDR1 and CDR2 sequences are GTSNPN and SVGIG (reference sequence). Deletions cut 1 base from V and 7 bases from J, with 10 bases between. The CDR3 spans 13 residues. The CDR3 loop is CAWSEGVGGELFF. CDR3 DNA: TGTGCCTGGAGTGAGGGTGTTGGCGGGGAGCTGTTTTTT.

In DNA form, the CDR3 reads TGCGCCAGCAGCCAAGATACAGGGAATTACGAGCAGTACTTC. Protein: CASSQDTGNYEQYF. The chain has TRBV4-1 and TRBJ2-7; possible D gene TRBD1, 6 bases. The germline V gene has CDR1 MGHRA and CDR2 YSYEKL. The germline V and J ends were trimmed by 0 bases and 4 bases, with 10 bases remaining between them. The CDR3 runs 14 residues.

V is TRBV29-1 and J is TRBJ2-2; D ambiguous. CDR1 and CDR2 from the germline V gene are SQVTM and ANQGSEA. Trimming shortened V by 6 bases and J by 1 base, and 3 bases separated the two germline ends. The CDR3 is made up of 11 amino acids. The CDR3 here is CSVMNTGELFF. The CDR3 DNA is TGCAGCGTCATGAACACCGGGGAGCTGTTTTTT.

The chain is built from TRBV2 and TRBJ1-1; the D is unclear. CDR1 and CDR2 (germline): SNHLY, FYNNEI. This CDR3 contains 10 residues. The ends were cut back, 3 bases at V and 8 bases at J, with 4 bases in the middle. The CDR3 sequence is CASSDREAFF. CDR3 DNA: TGTGCCAGCAGTGATAGGGAAGCTTTCTTT.

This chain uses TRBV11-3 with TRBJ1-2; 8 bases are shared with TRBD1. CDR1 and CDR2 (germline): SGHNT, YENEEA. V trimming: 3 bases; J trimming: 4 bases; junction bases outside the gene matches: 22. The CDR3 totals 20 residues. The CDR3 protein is CASSFHIDRGLYLPIYGYTF. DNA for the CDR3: TGTGCCAGCAGCTTTCACATTGACAGGGGTCTTTATCTGCCCATCTATGGCTACACCTTC.

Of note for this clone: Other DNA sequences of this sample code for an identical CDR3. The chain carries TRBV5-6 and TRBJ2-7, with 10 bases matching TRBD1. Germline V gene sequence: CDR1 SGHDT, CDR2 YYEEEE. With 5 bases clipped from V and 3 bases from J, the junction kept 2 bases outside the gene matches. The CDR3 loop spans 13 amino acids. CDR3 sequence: CASSWDRGYEQYF. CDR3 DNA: TGTGCCAGCAGTTGGGACAGGGGCTACGAGCAGTACTTC.

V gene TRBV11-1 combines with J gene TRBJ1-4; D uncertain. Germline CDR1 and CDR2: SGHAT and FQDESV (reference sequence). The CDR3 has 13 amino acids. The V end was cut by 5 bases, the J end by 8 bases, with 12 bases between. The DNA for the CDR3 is TGTGCCAGCAGCGTTGACGGGGAGGAAAAACTGTTTTTT. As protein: CASSVDGEEKLFF.

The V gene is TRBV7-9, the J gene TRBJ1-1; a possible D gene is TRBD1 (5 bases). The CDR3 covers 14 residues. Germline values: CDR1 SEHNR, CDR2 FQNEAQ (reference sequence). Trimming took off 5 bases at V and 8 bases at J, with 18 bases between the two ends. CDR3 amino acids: CASSPIGDPWEAFF. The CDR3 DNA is TGTGCCAGCAGCCCCATTGGGGACCCTTGGGAAGCTTTCTTT.

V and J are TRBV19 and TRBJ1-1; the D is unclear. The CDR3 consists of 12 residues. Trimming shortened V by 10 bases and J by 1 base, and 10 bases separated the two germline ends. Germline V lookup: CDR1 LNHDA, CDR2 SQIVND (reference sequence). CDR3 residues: CATRSANTEAFF. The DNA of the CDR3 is TGTGCCACCCGGTCGGCGAACACTGAAGCTTTCTTT.

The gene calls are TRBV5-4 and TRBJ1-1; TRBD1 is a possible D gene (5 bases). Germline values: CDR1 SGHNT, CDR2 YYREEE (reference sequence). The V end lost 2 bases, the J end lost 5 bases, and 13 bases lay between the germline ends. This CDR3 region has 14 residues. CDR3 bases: TGTGCCAGCAGCTTTCACGGGGCCCTAACTGAAGCTTTCTTT. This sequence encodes CASSFHGALTEAFF. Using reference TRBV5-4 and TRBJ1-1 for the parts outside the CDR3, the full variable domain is ETGVTQSPTHLIKTRGQQVTLRCSSQSGHNTVSWYQQALGQGPQFIFQYYREEENGRGNFPPRFSGLQFPNYSSELNVNALELDDSALYLCASSFHGALTEAFFGQGTRLTVV.

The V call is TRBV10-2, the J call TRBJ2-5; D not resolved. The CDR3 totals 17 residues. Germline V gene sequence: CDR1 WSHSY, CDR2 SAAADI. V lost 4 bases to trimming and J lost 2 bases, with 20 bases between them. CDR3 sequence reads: CASSVVITNSAQETQYF. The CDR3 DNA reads TGCGCCAGCAGTGTAGTTATTACAAACTCGGCACAAGAGACCCAGTACTTC.

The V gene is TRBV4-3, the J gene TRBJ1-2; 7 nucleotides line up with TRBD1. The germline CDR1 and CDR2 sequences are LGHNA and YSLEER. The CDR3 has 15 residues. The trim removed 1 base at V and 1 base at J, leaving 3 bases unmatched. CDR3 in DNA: TGCGCCAGCAGCCAAGGACAGGGTGGTAACTATGGCTACACCTTC. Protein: CASSQGQGGNYGYTF.

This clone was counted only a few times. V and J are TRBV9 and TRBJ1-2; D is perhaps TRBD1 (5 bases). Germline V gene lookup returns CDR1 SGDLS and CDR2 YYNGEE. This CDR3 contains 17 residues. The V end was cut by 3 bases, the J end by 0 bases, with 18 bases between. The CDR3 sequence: CASSALRGPQPNYGYTF. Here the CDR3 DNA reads TGTGCCAGCAGCGCCCTCCGGGGACCGCAGCCTAACTATGGCTACACCTTC.

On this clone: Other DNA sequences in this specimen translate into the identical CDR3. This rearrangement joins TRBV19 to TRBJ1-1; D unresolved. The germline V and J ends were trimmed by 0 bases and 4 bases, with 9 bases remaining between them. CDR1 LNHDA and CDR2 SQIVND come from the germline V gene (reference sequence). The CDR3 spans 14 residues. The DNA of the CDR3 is TGTGCCAGTAGTATAGATCGGGTAGGCACTGAAGCTTTCTTT. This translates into CASSIDRVGTEAFF.

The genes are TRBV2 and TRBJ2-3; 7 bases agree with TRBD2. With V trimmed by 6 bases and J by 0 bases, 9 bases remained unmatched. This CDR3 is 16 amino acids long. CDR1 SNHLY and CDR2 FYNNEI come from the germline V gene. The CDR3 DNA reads TGTGCCAGCAGGGGAGGAGCGGGGATAAGCACAGATACGCAGTATTTT. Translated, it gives CASRGGAGISTDTQYF.

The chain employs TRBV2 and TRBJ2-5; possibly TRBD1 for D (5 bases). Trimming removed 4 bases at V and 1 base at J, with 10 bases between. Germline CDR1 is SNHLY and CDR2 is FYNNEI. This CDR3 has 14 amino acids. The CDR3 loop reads CASSGGILQETQYF. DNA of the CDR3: TGTGCCAGCAGTGGGGGCATCCTCCAAGAGACCCAGTACTTC.

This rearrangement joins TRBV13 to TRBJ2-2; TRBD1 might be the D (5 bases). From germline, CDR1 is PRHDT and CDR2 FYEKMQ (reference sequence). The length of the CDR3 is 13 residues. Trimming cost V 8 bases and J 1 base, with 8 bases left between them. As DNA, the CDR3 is TGTGCCAGCGGGCAGGGGAACACCGGGGAGCTGTTTTTT. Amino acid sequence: CASGQGNTGELFF.

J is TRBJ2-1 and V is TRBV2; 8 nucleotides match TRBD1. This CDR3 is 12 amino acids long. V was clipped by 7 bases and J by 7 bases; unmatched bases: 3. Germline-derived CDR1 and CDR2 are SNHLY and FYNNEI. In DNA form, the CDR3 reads TGTGCCAGCAAGGACAGGGTAAATGAGCAGTTCTTC. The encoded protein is CASKDRVNEQFF.